The rows below give T cell receptor beta chains drawn from one sample of a study of blood T cell repertoires in COVID-19. Clones were sequenced by immunoSEQ multiplex PCR, and TCRdb holds only the in-frame ones, with some missing. The sample yields approximately 30,000 clones, 76% seen once. Sequenced: peripheral blood. The receptors stem from a man in his sixties or seventies with acute or convalescent COVID-19. Both conserved end residues are part of each CDR3. D genes are given only for firm matches. Clone size is shown for a subset of rows, as once, few, many or a class of expanded clone.

CDR3: CASSIAGGPPYEQYF
DNA: TGTGCCAGTAGTATTGCGGGGGGGCCCCCCTACGAGCAGTACTTC
D: TRBD2
V: TRBV19
length: 15
J: TRBJ2-7
size: NA

CDR3: CASSIALGDPGELFF
DNA: TGTGCCAGTAGTATAGCCCTAGGGGATCCTGGGGAGCTGTTTTTT
D: NA
V: TRBV19
length: 15
J: TRBJ2-2
size: NA

CDR3: CASSYRVRVVQPQHF
DNA: TGTGCCAGCAGCTACAGGGTACGGGTTGTTCAGCCCCAGCATTTT
D: NA
V: TRBV11-2
length: 15
J: TRBJ1-5
size: NA

CDR3: CASSLGGADTQYF
DNA: TGTGCCAGCAGTTTGGGGGGAGCAGATACGCAGTATTTT
D: NA
V: TRBV12-3/TRBV12-4
length: 13
J: TRBJ2-3
size: once

CDR3: CASRRDTRYQETQYF
DNA: TGCGCCAGCCGCCGGGACACACGATACCAAGAGACCCAGTACTTC
D: NA
V: TRBV23-1
length: 15
J: TRBJ2-5
size: NA

CDR3: CASSRVRTSYNEQFF
DNA: TGTGCCAGCAGCCGGGTGCGGACTTCCTACAATGAGCAGTTCTTC
D: NA
V: TRBV3-1/TRBV3-2
length: 15
J: TRBJ2-1
size: NA

CDR3: CASSTNRGLQPQHF
DNA: TGTGCCAGCAGTACAAACAGGGGGCTCCAGCCCCAGCATTTT
D: TRBD1
V: TRBV6-2/TRBV6-3
length: 14
J: TRBJ1-5
size: few

CDR3: CASSDGGGGNQPQHF
DNA: TGTGCCAGCAGTGACGGTGGGGGGGGCAATCAGCCCCAGCATTTT
D: NA
V: TRBV2
length: 15
J: TRBJ1-5
size: few

CDR3: CASSLWAANSYEQYF
DNA: TGTGCCAGCAGTTTATGGGCAGCGAACTCCTACGAGCAGTACTTC
D: NA
V: TRBV28
length: 15
J: TRBJ2-7
size: NA

CDR3: CASSLLRAGGPSGANVLTF
DNA: TGTGCCAGCAGCTTGTTACGAGCGGGAGGGCCCTCTGGGGCCAACGTCCTGACTTTC
D: TRBD2
V: TRBV5-6
length: 19
J: TRBJ2-6
size: NA

CDR3: CASSEEFLSSYNEQFF
DNA: TGTGCCAGTAGTGAAGAGTTTTTAAGCTCCTACAATGAGCAGTTCTTC
D: NA
V: TRBV19
length: 16
J: TRBJ2-1
size: NA